These 5 T cell receptor beta chains were all obtained from the same sample, sequenced in a study of blood T cell repertoires in COVID-19. Generated by immunoSEQ multiplex PCR, the TCRdb table keeps only in-frame clones and is missing some. The sample holds roughly 250,000 clones, roughly 87% seen once. The source material was peripheral blood. Every receptor here comes from a man in his fifties or sixties who had recovered from COVID-19.

The chain recombines TRBV5-1 with TRBJ2-7; tentatively, D is TRBD2 (6 bases). Looked up from germline, CDR1 is SGHRS and CDR2 is YFSETQ. V lost 3 bases and J lost 3, with 7 bases in between. The CDR3 extends over 12 amino acids. The DNA for the CDR3 is TGCGCCAGCAGCTCCGGGGGCTACGAGCAGTACTTC. It encodes CASSSGGYEQYF. The whole variable domain, remainder taken from reference TRBV5-1 and TRBJ2-7, is KAGVTQTPRYLIKTRGQQVTLSCSPISGHRSVSWYQQTPGQGLQFLFEYFSETQRNKGNFPGRFSGRQFSNSRSEMNVSTLELGDSALYLCASSSGGYEQYFGPGTRLTVT.

In its sample, this clone was seen a few times. The genes are TRBV12-3 or TRBV12-4 and TRBJ2-5, with a possible D match to TRBD2 (5 bases). Between the trimmed V and J ends, which lost 6 bases and 4 bases, there was a span of 12 bases. The CDR3 sequence is 13 residues long. The DNA for the CDR3 is TGTGCCAGCAGCCGACGACGGGGAGAGACCCAGTACTTC. As protein: CASSRRRGETQYF.

The chain combines TRBV5-1 with TRBJ2-7; 8 bases line up with TRBD1. The CDR3 runs to 15 residues. The germline V gene has CDR1 SGHRS and CDR2 YFSETQ. After removal of 4 bases from V and 3 bases from J, the junction contained 9 bases not matched to a gene. The CDR3 bases are TGCGCCAGCAGCCTATCCCTAGGACAGGGCTACGAGCAGTACTTC. Amino acid sequence: CASSLSLGQGYEQYF.

V usage is TRBV20-1 and J usage is TRBJ1-5; D is undetermined. Trimming removed 5 bases from V and 5 bases from J, with 7 bases in between. The CDR3 totals 11 residues. The V gene's germline CDR1 is DFQATT and CDR2 SNEGSKA (reference sequence). The CDR3 DNA reads TGCAGTGCTGTACGGGATCAGCCCCAGCATTTT. Its protein product is CSAVRDQPQHF.

The V call is TRBV5-1, the J call TRBJ2-1; tentative D call: TRBD2 (7 bases). The CDR3 length is 14 residues. CDR1 SGHRS and CDR2 YFSETQ come from the germline V gene. Trimming cost V 0 bases and J 12 bases, with 16 bases left between them. In DNA form, the CDR3 reads TGCGCCAGCAGCTTGGCGGTGGGGGGGCGTTGGCAGTTCTTC. It codes for CASSLAVGGRWQFF. The full variable domain, its missing parts supplied by reference TRBV5-1 and TRBJ2-1, is KAGVTQTPRYLIKTRGQQVTLSCSPISGHRSVSWYQQTPGQGLQFLFEYFSETQRNKGNFPGRFSGRQFSNSRSEMNVSTLELGDSALYLCASSLAVGGRWQFFGPGTRLTVL.